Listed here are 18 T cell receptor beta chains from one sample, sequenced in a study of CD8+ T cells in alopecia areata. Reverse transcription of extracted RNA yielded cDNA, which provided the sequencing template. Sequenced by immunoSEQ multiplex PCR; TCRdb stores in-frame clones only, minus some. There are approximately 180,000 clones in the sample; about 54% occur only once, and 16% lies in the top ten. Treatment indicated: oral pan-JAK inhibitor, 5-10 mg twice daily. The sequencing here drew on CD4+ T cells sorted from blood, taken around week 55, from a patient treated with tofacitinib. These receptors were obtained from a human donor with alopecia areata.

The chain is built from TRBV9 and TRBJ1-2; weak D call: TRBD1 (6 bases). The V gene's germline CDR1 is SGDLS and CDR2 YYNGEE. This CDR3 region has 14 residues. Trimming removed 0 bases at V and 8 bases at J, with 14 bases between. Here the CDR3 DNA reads TGTGCCAGCAGCGTAGGGACGGGGGCGAGCGGCTACACCTTC. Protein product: CASSVGTGASGYTF.

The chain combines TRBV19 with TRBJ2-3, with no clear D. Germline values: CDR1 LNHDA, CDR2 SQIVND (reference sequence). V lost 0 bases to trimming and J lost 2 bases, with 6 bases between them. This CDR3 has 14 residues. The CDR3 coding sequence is TGTGCCAGTAGTATAGAGGCTATCACAGATACGCAGTATTTT. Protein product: CASSIEAITDTQYF.

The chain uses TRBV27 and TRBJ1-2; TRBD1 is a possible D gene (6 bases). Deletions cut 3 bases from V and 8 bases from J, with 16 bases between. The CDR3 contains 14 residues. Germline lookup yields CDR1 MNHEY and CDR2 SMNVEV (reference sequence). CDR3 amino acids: CASSFLQGRSGYTF. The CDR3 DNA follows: TGTGCCAGCAGTTTTCTACAGGGACGGTCAGGCTACACCTTC.

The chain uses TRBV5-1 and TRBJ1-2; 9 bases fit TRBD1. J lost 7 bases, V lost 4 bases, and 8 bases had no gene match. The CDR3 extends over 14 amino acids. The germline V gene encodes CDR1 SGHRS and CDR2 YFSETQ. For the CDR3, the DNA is TGCGCCAGCAGCCAAATACAGGGGGCAGGTGGCTACACCTTC. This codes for CASSQIQGAGGYTF.

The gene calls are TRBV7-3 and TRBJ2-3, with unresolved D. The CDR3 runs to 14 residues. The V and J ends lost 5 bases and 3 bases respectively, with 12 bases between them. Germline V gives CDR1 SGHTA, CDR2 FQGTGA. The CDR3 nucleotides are TGTGCCAGCAGCGCCAAGACTCAGACAGATACGCAGTATTTT. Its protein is CASSAKTQTDTQYF. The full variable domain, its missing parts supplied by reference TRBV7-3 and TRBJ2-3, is GAGVSQTPSNKVTEKGKYVELRCDPISGHTALYWYRQSLGQGPEFLIYFQGTGAADDSGLPNDRFFAVRPEGSVSTLKIQRTERGDSAVYLCASSAKTQTDTQYFGPGTRLTVL.

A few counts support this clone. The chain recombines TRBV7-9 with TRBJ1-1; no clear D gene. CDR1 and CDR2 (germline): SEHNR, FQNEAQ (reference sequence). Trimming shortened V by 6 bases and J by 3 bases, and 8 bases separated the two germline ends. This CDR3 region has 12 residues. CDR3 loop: CASSFSYTEAFF. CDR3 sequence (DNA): TGTGCCAGCAGTTTTTCCTACACTGAAGCTTTCTTT.

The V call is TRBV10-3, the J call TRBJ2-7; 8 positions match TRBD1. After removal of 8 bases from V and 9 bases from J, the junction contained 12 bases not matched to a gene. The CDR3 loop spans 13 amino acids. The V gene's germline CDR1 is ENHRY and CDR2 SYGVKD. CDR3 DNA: TGTGCCATCGAAGGGACAGGACCTGATGGGCAGTACTTC. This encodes CAIEGTGPDGQYF.

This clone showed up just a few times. CDR3 coding DNA: TGTGCCTGGAGCACTAGGATCGAGCAGTTCTTC. As protein: CAWSTRIEQFF. The chain employs TRBV30 and TRBJ2-1, with D perhaps matching TRBD2 (5 bases). V dropped 3 bases and J dropped 10 bases, with 10 bases sitting between them. The CDR3 sequence is 11 residues long. Germline-derived CDR1 and CDR2 are GTSNPN and SVGIG (reference sequence).

The CDR3 DNA follows: TGTGCCACCAGCAGAGACTTCTCCTACGAGCAGTACTTC. This gives the protein CATSRDFSYEQYF. The chain has TRBV15 and TRBJ2-7; D gene unclear. V lost 0 bases and J lost 0, with 3 bases in between. This CDR3 has 13 amino acids. Germline values: CDR1 LNHNV, CDR2 YYDKDF (reference sequence).

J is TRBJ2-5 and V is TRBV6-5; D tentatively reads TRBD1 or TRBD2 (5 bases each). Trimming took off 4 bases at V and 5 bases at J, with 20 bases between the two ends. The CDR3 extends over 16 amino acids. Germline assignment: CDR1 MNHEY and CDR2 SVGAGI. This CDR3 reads CASSFTGPSPGETQYF. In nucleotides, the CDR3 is TGTGCCAGCAGTTTTACAGGTCCCTCCCCGGGGGAGACCCAGTACTTC.

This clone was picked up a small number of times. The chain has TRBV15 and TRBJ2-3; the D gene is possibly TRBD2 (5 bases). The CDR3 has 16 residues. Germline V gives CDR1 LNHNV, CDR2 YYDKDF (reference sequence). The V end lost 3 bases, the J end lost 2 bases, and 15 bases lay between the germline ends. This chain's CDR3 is CATSSPGLPPTDTQYF. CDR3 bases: TGTGCCACCAGCAGTCCAGGACTCCCCCCCACAGATACGCAGTATTTT.

CDR3 DNA sequence: TGCAGTGCTAGAGACGACACTGAAGCTTTCTTT. Protein sequence: CSARDDTEAFF. V gene TRBV20-1 combines with J gene TRBJ1-1; D remains unclear. V was cut by 0 bases and J by 3 bases, with 2 bases left in between. Germline V CDR1 and CDR2: DFQATT, SNEGSKA (reference sequence). The CDR3 is 11 amino acids.

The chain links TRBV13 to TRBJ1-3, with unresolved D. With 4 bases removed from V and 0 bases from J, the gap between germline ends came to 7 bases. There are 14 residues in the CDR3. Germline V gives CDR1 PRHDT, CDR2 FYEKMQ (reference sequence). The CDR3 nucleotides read TGTGCCAGCAGCTCCGCTGGCTCTGGAAACACCATATATTTT. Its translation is CASSSAGSGNTIYF.

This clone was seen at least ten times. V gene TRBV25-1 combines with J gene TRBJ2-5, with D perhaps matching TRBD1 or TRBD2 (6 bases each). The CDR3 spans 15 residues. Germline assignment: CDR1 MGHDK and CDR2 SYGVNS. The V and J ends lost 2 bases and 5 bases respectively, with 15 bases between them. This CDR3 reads CASSEPRGQGETQYF. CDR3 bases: TGTGCCAGCAGTGAACCTCGGGGGCAGGGGGAGACCCAGTACTTC.

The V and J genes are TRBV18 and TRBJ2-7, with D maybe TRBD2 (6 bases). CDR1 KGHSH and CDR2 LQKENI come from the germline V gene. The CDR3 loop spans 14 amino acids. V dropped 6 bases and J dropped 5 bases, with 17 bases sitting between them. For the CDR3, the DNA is TGTGCCAGCTCGTCCCGCGGGGAGATGGACGAGCAGTACTTC. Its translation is CASSSRGEMDEQYF.

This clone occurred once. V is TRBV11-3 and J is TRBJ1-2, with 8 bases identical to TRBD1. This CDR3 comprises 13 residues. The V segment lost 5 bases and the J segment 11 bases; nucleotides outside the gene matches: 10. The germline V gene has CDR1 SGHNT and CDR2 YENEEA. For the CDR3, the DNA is TGTGCCAGCAGCCTCAGACAGGGGTTGTGGTACACCTTC. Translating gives CASSLRQGLWYTF. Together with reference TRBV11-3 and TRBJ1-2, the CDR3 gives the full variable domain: EAGVVQSPRYKIIEKKQPVAFWCNPISGHNTLYWYLQNLGQGPELLIRYENEEAVDDSQLPKDRFSAERLKGVDSTLKIQPAELGDSAVYLCASSLRQGLWYTFGSGTRLTVV.

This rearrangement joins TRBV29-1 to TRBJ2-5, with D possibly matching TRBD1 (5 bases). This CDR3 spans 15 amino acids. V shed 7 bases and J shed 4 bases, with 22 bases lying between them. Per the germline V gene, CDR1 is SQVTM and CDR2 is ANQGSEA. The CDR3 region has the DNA TGCAGCGCCTCAACGTTTGCAGGGTACACAGAGACCCAGTACTTC. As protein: CSASTFAGYTETQYF.

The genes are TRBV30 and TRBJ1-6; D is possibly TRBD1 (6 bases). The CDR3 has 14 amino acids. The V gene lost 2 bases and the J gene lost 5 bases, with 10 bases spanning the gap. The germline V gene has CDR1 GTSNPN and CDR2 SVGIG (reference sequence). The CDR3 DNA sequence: TGTGCCTGGAGTTCCGGGACAAATAATTCACCCCTCCACTTT. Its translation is CAWSSGTNNSPLHF. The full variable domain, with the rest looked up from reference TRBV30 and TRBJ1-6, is SQTIHQWPATLVQPVGSPLSLECTVEGTSNPNLYWYRQAAGRGLQLLFYSVGIGQISSEVPQNLSASRPQDRQFILSSKKLLLSDSGFYLCAWSSGTNNSPLHFGNGTRLTVT.